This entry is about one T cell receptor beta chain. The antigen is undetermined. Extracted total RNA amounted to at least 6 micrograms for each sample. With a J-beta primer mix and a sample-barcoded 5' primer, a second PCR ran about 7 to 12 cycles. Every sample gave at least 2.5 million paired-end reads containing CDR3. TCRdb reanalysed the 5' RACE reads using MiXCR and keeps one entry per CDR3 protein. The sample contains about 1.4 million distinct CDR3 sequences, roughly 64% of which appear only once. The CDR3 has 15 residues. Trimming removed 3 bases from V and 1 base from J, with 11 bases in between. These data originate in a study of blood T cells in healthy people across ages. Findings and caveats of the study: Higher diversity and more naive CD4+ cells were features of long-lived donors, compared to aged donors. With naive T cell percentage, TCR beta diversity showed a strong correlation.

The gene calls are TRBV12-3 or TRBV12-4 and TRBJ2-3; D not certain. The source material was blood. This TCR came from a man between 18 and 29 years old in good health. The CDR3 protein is CASSFATDRTDTQYF. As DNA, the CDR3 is TGTGCCAGCAGTTTCGCGACGGACCGCACAGATACGCAGTATTTT.